These 15 T cell receptor beta chains originate from one sample sequenced in a study of cytomegalovirus exposure and HLA in healthy donors. Primers for the PCR totalled 60 Vbeta and 13 Jbeta. Some clones are missing from TCRdb's copy, which holds only in-frame ones; the method was immunoSEQ multiplex PCR. The data contain approximately 50,000 clones, about three quarters of them seen just once; the ten biggest clones take up 7.5% to 8.5%. Input material: PBMCs. Every receptor here comes from a young man in good health and CMV-seropositive.

This clone was seen only a few times. The chain combines TRBV6-5 with TRBJ1-1; tentatively, D is TRBD1 (5 bases). The V end lost 2 bases, the J end lost 3 bases, and 13 bases lay between the germline ends. Germline V gene data show CDR1 as MNHEY and CDR2 as SVGAGI. There are 15 residues in the CDR3. This chain's CDR3 is CASSYRPWGDTEAFF. The CDR3 DNA follows: TGTGCCAGCAGTTACCGCCCCTGGGGGGACACTGAAGCTTTCTTT.

The J gene is TRBJ1-2, the V gene TRBV2; the D is unclear. V gave up 2 bases and J gave up 4 bases, with 11 bases separating them. The CDR3 sequence is 14 residues long. Germline V gene sequence: CDR1 SNHLY, CDR2 FYNNEI. The CDR3 DNA is TGTGCCAGCAGTGAAAGGGAGGGTACCTATGGCTACACCTTC. It encodes CASSEREGTYGYTF.

The rearrangement links TRBV7-2 to TRBJ2-7, with D hard to call. In germline, CDR1 is SGHTA, CDR2 FQGNSA. Trimming removed 3 bases from V and 2 bases from J, with 11 bases in between. This CDR3 comprises 14 residues. The CDR3 loop is CASSLTRATYEQYF. The CDR3, as DNA: TGTGCCAGCAGCTTGACACGAGCCACCTACGAGCAGTACTTC. The full variable domain, with the rest looked up from reference TRBV7-2 and TRBJ2-7, is GAGVSQSPSNKVTEKGKDVELRCDPISGHTALYWYRQSLGQGLEFLIYFQGNSAPDKSGLPSDRFSAERTGGSVSTLTIQRTQQEDSAVYLCASSLTRATYEQYFGPGTRLTVT.

The chain recombines TRBV7-8 with TRBJ1-1; D unresolved. Deletions cut 2 bases from V and 1 base from J, with 5 bases between. The CDR3 has 13 residues. CDR1 is SGHVS, CDR2 FQNEAQ, per germline. CDR3 in amino acids: CASSLIKNTEAFF. The CDR3 coding sequence is TGTGCCAGCAGCTTAATAAAGAACACTGAAGCTTTCTTT.

This chain connects TRBV6-5 to TRBJ1-2; D is perhaps TRBD1 (6 bases). This CDR3 has 14 residues. Deletions cut 7 bases from V and 2 bases from J, with 14 bases between. Looked up from germline, CDR1 is MNHEY and CDR2 is SVGAGI. The CDR3 DNA reads as TGTGCCAGCACCATGGACAGCGGAAACTATGGCTACACCTTC. Protein product: CASTMDSGNYGYTF.

The chain has TRBV11-2 and TRBJ2-1, with 7 nucleotides matching TRBD1. The junction had 11 bases not matched to a gene; V was cut back by 7 bases and J by 2 bases. Germline V gene lookup returns CDR1 SGHAT and CDR2 FQNNGV. The CDR3 consists of 16 residues. This chain's CDR3 is CASNLNRDSAYNEQFF. The CDR3 region has the DNA TGTGCCAGCAATCTCAACCGGGACAGTGCCTACAATGAGCAGTTCTTC.

The rearrangement uses TRBV29-1 and TRBJ2-3; D is ambiguous. Trimming removed 7 bases from V and 0 bases from J, with 11 bases in between. Germline CDR1 is SQVTM and CDR2 is ANQGSEA. The CDR3 length is 13 residues. The CDR3 protein is CSGLSGSTDTQYF. For the CDR3, the DNA is TGCAGCGGGTTGTCCGGGAGCACAGATACGCAGTATTTT.

By share, this clone ranks as medium-sized. J is TRBJ2-7 and V is TRBV7-9; TRBD1 agrees at 8 bases. The J segment lost 7 bases and the V segment lost 5 bases, leaving 10 bases of the junction unmatched. This CDR3 spans 14 amino acids. Germline loops: CDR1 SEHNR, CDR2 FQNEAQ (reference sequence). This CDR3 is CASSPLQGAWEQYF. The CDR3 coding sequence is TGTGCCAGCAGCCCGCTCCAGGGGGCCTGGGAGCAGTACTTC.

The genes are TRBV9 and TRBJ2-7, with D perhaps matching TRBD2 (5 bases). The V and J ends lost 3 bases and 3 bases respectively, with 10 bases between them. Germline CDR1 and CDR2: SGDLS and YYNGEE. The CDR3 is 13 amino acids. The CDR3 DNA reads TGTGCCAGCAGCGCCGTGGGGAGCTACGAGCAGTACTTC. It translates to CASSAVGSYEQYF.

This clone was seen only a few times. V gene TRBV27 combines with J gene TRBJ2-7, with 15 bases identical to TRBD2. Looked up from germline, CDR1 is MNHEY and CDR2 is SMNVEV (reference sequence). After removal of 6 bases from V and 4 bases from J, the junction contained 1 base not matched to a gene. This CDR3 is built from 14 residues. The CDR3 sequence is CASRGLAGGYEQYF. The CDR3 coding sequence is TGTGCCAGCAGGGGACTAGCGGGGGGATACGAGCAGTACTTC.

The genes are TRBV9 and TRBJ1-1; D uncertain. Trimming shortened V by 0 bases and J by 0 bases, and 6 bases separated the two germline ends. The CDR3 loop spans 14 amino acids. Per germline, CDR1 SGDLS and CDR2 YYNGEE. The CDR3 loop reads CASSVGEMNTEAFF. CDR3 DNA: TGTGCCAGCAGCGTAGGAGAGATGAACACTGAAGCTTTCTTT.

The chain couples TRBV10-3 to TRBJ2-7; no clear D. Per the germline V gene, CDR1 is ENHRY and CDR2 is SYGVKD. Between the trimmed V and J ends, which lost 7 bases and 2 bases, there was a span of 12 bases. The CDR3 is 13 amino acids. CDR3 nucleotide sequence: TGTGCCATCACGAGTGGGCAGACCTACGAGCAGTACTTC. Amino acids: CAITSGQTYEQYF.

V and J are TRBV7-8 and TRBJ2-2; a possible D gene is TRBD1 (5 bases). The CDR3 totals 13 residues. CDR1 and CDR2 (germline): SGHVS, FQNEAQ. V was clipped by 7 bases and J by 6 bases, with 12 bases between them. In nucleotides, the CDR3 is TGTGCCAGCATCCCTAGGGGTGCCGGGGAGCTGTTTTTT. Protein product: CASIPRGAGELFF.

This clone was seen more than once but under ten times. The V call is TRBV5-4, the J call TRBJ2-5, with D possibly being TRBD2 (6 bases). The germline V gene encodes CDR1 SGHNT and CDR2 YYREEE (reference sequence). This CDR3 region has 14 residues. Trimming took off 2 bases at V and 6 bases at J, with 14 bases between the two ends. This chain's CDR3 is CASSFGGVKQTQYF. The CDR3 region has the DNA TGTGCCAGCAGCTTTGGAGGGGTCAAGCAGACCCAGTACTTC.

This clone came up once. This chain connects TRBV19 to TRBJ2-7; TRBD2 might be the D (6 bases). The CDR3 loop spans 14 amino acids. Looked up from germline, CDR1 is LNHDA and CDR2 is SQIVND (reference sequence). V was trimmed by 3 bases and J by 6 bases, leaving 15 bases between them. CDR3 sequence (DNA): TGTGCCAGTAGTATCGGCCCGGGAGCCTGCGAGCAGTACTTC. Translating it yields CASSIGPGACEQYF.